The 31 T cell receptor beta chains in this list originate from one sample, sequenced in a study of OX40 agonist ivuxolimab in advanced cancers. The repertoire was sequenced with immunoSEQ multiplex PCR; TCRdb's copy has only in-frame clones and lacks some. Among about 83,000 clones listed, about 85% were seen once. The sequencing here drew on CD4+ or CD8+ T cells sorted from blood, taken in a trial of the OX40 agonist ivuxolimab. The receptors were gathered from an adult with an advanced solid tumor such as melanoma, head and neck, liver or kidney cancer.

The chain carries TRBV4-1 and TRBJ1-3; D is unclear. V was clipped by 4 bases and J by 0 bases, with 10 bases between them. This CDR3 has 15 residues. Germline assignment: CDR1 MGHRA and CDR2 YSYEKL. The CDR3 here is CASSPLGISGNTIYF. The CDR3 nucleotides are TGCGCCAGCAGCCCCCTCGGGATCTCTGGAAACACCATATATTTT.

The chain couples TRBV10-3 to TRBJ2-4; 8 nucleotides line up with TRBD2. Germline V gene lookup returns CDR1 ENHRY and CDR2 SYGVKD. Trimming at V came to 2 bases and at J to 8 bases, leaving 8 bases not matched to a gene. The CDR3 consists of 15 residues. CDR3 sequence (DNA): TGTGCCATCAGTGAGCGGGCGGGGGGTCTACACATTCAGTACTTC. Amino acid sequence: CAISERAGGLHIQYF.

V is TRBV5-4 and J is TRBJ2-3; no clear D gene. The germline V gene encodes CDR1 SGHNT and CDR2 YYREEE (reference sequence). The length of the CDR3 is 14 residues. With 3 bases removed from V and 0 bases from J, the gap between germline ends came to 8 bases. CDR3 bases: TGTGCCAGCAGCTCCGCGACTAGCACAGATACGCAGTATTTT. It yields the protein CASSSATSTDTQYF.

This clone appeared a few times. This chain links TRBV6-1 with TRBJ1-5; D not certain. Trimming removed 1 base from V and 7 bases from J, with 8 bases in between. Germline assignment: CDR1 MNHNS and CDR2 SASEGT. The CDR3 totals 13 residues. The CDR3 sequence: CASSEVERQPQHF. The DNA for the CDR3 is TGTGCCAGCAGTGAAGTCGAAAGGCAGCCCCAGCATTTT.

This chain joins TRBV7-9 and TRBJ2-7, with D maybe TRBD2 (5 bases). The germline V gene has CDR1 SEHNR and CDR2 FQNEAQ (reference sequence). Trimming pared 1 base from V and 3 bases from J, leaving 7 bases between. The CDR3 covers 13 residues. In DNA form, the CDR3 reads TGTGCCAGCAGCTTAGGTGCGGGCTACGAGCAGTACTTC. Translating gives CASSLGAGYEQYF.

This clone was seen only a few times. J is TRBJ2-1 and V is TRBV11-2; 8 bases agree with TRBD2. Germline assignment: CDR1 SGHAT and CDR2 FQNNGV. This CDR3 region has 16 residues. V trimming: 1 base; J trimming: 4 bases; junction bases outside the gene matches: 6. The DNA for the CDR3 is TGTGCCAGCAGCTTAGTAGGGCTAGCGGGTTACAATGAGCAGTTCTTC. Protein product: CASSLVGLAGYNEQFF.

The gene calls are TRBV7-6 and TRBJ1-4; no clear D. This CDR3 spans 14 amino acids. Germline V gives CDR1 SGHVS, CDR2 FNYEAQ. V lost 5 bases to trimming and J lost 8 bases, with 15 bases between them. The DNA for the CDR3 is TGTGCCAGCAGCATCCGGCAGGACGGGGAAAAACTGTTTTTT. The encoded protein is CASSIRQDGEKLFF.

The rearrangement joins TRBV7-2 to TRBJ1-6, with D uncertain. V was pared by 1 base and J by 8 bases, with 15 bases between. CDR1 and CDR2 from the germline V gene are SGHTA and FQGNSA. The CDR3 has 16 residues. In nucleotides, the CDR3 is TGTGCCAGCAGCTTAGTTAGCGAGTTTTGGGATTCACCCCTCCACTTT. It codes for CASSLVSEFWDSPLHF.

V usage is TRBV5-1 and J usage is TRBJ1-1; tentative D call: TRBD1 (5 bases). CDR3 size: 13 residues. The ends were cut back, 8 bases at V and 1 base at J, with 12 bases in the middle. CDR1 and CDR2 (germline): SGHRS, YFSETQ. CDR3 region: CASSEGPNTEAFF. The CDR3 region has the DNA TGCGCCAGTTCTGAGGGGCCGAACACTGAAGCTTTCTTT. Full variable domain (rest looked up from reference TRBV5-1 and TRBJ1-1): KAGVTQTPRYLIKTRGQQVTLSCSPISGHRSVSWYQQTPGQGLQFLFEYFSETQRNKGNFPGRFSGRQFSNSRSEMNVSTLELGDSALYLCASSEGPNTEAFFGQGTRLTVV.

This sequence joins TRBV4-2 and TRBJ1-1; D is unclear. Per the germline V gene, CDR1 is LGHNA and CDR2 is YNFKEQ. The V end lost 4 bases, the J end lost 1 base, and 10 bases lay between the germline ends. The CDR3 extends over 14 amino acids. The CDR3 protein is CASSPQVRNTEAFF. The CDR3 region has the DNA TGTGCCAGCAGCCCTCAAGTTAGGAACACTGAAGCTTTCTTT.

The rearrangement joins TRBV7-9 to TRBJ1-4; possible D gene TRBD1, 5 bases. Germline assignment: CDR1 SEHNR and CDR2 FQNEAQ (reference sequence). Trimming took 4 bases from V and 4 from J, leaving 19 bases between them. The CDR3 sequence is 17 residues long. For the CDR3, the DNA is TGTGCCAGCAGCTCCAGCGCGATGGGGACGGGTAATGAAAAACTGTTTTTT. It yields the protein CASSSSAMGTGNEKLFF.

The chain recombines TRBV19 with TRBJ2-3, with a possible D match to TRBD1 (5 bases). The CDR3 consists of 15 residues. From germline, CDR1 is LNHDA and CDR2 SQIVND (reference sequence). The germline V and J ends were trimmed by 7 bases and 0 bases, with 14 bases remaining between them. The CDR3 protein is CASTPRQGSTDTQYF. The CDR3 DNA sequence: TGTGCCAGTACCCCTCGCCAGGGCAGCACAGATACGCAGTATTTT.

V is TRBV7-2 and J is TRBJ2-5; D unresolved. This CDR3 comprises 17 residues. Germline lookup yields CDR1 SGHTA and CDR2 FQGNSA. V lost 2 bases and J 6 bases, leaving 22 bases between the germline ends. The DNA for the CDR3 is TGTGCCAGCAGCTTAAATTCAGGAATTGCGGTTGAGAAGACCCAGTACTTC. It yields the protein CASSLNSGIAVEKTQYF. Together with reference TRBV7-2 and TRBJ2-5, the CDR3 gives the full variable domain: GAGVSQSPSNKVTEKGKDVELRCDPISGHTALYWYRQSLGQGLEFLIYFQGNSAPDKSGLPSDRFSAERTGGSVSTLTIQRTQQEDSAVYLCASSLNSGIAVEKTQYFGPGTRLLVL.

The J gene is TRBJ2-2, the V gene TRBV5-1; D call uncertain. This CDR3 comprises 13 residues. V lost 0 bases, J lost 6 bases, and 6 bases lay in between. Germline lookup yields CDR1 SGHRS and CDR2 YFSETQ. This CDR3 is CASSLVPPGELFF. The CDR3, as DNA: TGCGCCAGCAGCTTGGTTCCGCCCGGGGAGCTGTTTTTT.

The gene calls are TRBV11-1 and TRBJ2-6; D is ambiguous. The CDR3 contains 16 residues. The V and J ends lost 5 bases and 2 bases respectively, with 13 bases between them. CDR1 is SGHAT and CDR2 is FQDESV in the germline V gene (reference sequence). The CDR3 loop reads CASSPTYFAGANVLTF. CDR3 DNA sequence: TGTGCCAGCAGCCCCACGTACTTTGCTGGGGCCAACGTCCTGACTTTC.

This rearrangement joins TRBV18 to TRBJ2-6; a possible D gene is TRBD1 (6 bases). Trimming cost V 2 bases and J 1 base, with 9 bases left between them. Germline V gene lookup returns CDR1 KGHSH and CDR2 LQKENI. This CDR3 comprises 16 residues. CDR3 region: CASSPGGWSGANVLTF. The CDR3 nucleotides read TGTGCCAGCTCACCAGGGGGCTGGTCTGGGGCCAACGTCCTGACTTTC.

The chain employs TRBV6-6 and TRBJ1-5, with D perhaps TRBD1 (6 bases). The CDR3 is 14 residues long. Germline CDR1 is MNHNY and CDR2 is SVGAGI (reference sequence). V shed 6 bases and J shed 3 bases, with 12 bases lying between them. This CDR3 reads CASSEQGLNQPQHF. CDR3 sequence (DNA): TGTGCCAGCAGCGAACAGGGACTCAATCAGCCCCAGCATTTT.

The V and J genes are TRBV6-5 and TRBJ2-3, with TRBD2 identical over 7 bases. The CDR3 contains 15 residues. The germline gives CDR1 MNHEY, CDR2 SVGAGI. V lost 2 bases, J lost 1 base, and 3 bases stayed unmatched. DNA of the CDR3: TGTGCCAGCAGTTACAGGGCGGGGGGCACAGATACGCAGTATTTT. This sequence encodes CASSYRAGGTDTQYF.

The CDR3 region has the DNA TGTGCCAGCAGCCCGGACTACGAGCAGTACTTC. Protein sequence: CASSPDYEQYF. J is TRBJ2-7 and V is TRBV7-3; D not certain. The CDR3 loop spans 11 amino acids. CDR1 and CDR2 from the germline V gene are SGHTA and FQGTGA. The V and J ends lost 5 bases and 3 bases respectively, with 5 bases between them.

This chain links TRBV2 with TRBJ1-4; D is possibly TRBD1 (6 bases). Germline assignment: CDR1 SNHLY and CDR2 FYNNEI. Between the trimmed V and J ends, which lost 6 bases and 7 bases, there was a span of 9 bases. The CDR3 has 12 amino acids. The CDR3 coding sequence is TGTGCCAGCAGACAGGGTTTTGAAAAACTGTTTTTT. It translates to CASRQGFEKLFF.

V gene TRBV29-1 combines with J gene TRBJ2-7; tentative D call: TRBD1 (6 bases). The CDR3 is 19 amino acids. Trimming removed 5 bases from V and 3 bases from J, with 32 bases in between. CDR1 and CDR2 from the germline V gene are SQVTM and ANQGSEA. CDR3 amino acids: CSVLDLPSGGPGGHYEQYF. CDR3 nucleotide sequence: TGCAGCGTTCTAGACCTGCCCAGTGGGGGCCCCGGCGGACACTACGAGCAGTACTTC.

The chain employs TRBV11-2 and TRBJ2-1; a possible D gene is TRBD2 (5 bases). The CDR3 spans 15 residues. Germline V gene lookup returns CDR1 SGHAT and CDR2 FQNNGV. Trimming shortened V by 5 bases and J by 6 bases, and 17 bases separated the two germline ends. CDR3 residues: CASSRRNKGINEQFF. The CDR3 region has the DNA TGTGCCAGCAGCCGGAGGAATAAGGGAATCAATGAGCAGTTCTTC.

CDR3 amino acids: CASSPGQGTLGGYTF. The CDR3 bases are TGTGCCAGTAGTCCCGGACAGGGCACTCTAGGAGGCTACACCTTC. The chain uses TRBV19 and TRBJ1-2; 8 bases fit TRBD1. The V segment lost 5 bases and the J segment 8 bases; nucleotides outside the gene matches: 13. The CDR3 contains 15 residues. Looked up from germline, CDR1 is LNHDA and CDR2 is SQIVND (reference sequence).

The CDR3 nucleotides are TGTGCCAGCAGTTACTCGGTGGGGGGGAACACTGAAGCTTTCTTT. Its translation is CASSYSVGGNTEAFF. V gene TRBV6-6 combines with J gene TRBJ1-1; D is perhaps TRBD1 (5 bases). V dropped 0 bases and J dropped 1 base, with 9 bases sitting between them. The CDR3 extends over 15 amino acids. The germline V gene has CDR1 MNHNY and CDR2 SVGAGI (reference sequence).

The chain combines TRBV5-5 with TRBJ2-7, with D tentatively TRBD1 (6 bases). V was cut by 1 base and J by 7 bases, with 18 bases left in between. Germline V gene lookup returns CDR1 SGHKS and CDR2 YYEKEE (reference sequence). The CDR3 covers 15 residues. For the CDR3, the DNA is TGTGCCAGCAGCTTGACTTGGACAGCCTTTAGGGAGCAGTACTTC. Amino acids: CASSLTWTAFREQYF.

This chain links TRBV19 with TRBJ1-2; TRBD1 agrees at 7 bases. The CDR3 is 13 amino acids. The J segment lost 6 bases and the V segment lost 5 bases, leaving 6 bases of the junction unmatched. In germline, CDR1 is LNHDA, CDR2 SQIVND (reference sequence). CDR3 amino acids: CASSLTGEDGYTF. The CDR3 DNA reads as TGTGCCAGTAGTCTAACAGGGGAAGATGGCTACACCTTC.

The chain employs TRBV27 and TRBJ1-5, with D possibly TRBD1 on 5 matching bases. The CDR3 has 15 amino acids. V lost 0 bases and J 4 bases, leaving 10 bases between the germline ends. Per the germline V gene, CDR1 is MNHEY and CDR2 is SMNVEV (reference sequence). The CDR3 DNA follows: TGTGCCAGCAGTTTATCGGGACCGAGAAATCAGCCCCAGCATTTT. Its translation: CASSLSGPRNQPQHF.

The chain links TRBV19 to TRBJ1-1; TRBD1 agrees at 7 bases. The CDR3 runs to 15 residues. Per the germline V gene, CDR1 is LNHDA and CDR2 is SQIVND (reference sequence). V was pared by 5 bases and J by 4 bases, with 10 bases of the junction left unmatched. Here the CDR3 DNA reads TGTGCCAGTAGTTCCCGCGGAGGGGACAGCACTGAAGCTTTCTTT. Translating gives CASSSRGGDSTEAFF.

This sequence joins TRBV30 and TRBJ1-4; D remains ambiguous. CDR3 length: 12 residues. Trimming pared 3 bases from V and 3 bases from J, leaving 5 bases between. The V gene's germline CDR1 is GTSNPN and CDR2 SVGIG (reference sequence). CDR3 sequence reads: CAWRASNEKLFF. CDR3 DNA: TGTGCCTGGAGGGCTTCTAATGAAAAACTGTTTTTT.

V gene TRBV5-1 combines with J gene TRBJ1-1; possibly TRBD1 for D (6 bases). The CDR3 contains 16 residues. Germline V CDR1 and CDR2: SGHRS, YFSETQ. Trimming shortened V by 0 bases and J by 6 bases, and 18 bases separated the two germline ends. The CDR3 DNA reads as TGCGCCAGCAGCTTGGGACCCTCCTCGGGGGCCCCTGAAGCTTTCTTT. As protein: CASSLGPSSGAPEAFF.

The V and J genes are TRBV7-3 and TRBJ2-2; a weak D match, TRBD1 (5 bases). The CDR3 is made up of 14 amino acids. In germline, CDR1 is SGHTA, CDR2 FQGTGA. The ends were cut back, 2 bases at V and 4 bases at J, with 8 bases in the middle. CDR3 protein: CASSLQGSTGELFF. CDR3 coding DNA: TGTGCCAGCAGCTTACAGGGATCCACCGGGGAGCTGTTTTTT.